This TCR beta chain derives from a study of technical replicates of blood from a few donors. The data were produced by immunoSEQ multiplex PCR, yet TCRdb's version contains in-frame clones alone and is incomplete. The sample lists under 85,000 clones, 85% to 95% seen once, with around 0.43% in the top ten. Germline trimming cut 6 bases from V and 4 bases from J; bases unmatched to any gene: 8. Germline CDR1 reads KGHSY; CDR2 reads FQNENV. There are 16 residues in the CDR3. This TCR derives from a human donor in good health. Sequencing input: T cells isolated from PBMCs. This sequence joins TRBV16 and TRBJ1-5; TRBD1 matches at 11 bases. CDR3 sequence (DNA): TGTGCCAGCAGACGGACCGGGACAGGGGGGAATCAGCCCCAGCATTTT. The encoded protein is CASRRTGTGGNQPQHF.